This T cell receptor beta chain was found in a study of blood T cell repertoires in COVID-19. Study context: T cells, B-cell-depleted T cells, or PBMCs supplied cDNA or gDNA.

Using immunoSEQ multiplex PCR, the repertoire was profiled, and TCRdb retains in-frame clones only, with some absent. This sample has over 250,000 clones, with approximately 88% found just once. Cohort 3 donors were reported recovered after two negative PCRs, clearance, or symptom resolution. Germline lookup yields CDR1 SGHTA and CDR2 FQGTGA. Trimming stripped 0 bases from V and 0 bases from J, with 12 bases between. The length of the CDR3 is 17 residues. The TCR was taken from a young woman who had recovered from COVID-19. The sequenced material came from PBMCs or T cells enriched from blood (not recorded which). J is TRBJ2-1 and V is TRBV7-3, with a tentative D call TRBD2 (6 bases). CDR3 DNA sequence: TGTGCCAGCAGCTTAACGGGAGCGGGCTACTCCTACAATGAGCAGTTCTTC. Amino acids: CASSLTGAGYSYNEQFF.